These T cell receptor beta chains were read from a single sample in a study of early T cells in non-severe SARS-CoV-2 infection. A single record per CDR3 protein comes from TCRdb applying MiXCR to the 5' RACE reads. The sample contains just under 65,000 distinct CDR3 sequences, around 13% of which appear only once. Sequencing was carried out using whole blood. The receptors originated from an adult who was a healthcare worker with PCR-confirmed SARS-CoV-2 infection or an uninfected control (not recorded which). Both conserved end residues are part of each CDR3. A D gene is named only where the DNA matches it firmly. Clone size is given for some rows only: seen once, a few or many times, or a class if the clone is expanded.

J | V | D | length | size | CDR3 | DNA
TRBJ2-2 | TRBV3-1 | TRBD2 | 17 | - | CASSHGTSGGGGGELFF | TGTGCCAGCAGCCACGGGACTAGCGGGGGCGGAGGCGGGGAGCTGTTTTTT
TRBJ1-2 | TRBV5-4 | TRBD1 | 15 | - | CASSTDRGRMTGYTF | TGTGCCAGCAGCACTGACAGGGGGCGGATGACGGGCTACACCTTC
TRBJ2-2 | TRBV5-1 | - | 13 | - | CASRPPGTGELFF | TGCGCCAGCAGACCGCCCGGCACCGGGGAGCTGTTTTTT
TRBJ2-1 | TRBV7-8 | - | 15 | many | CASSVRTFSYNEQFF | TGTGCCAGCAGCGTCAGGACCTTCTCCTACAATGAGCAGTTCTTC
TRBJ2-4 | TRBV18 | - | 15 | - | CASSPSGLAKNIQYF | TGTGCCAGCTCACCATCGGGGCTCGCCAAAAACATTCAGTACTTC
TRBJ2-1 | TRBV19 | TRBD2 | 15 | many | CASSMAWVAGDEQFF | TGTGCCAGTAGTATGGCCTGGGTAGCGGGGGATGAGCAGTTCTTC
TRBJ2-3 | TRBV6-4 | - | 14 | many | CASSDSLGVDTQYF | TGTGCCAGCAGTGACTCATTAGGGGTGGATACGCAGTATTTT
TRBJ2-1 | TRBV7-8 | TRBD1 | 15 | few | CASSSTGGADNEQFF | TGTGCCAGCAGCTCTACAGGGGGCGCAGACAATGAGCAGTTCTTC
TRBJ1-2 | TRBV11-2 | TRBD1 | 13 | - | CASSPDRVAGYTF | TGTGCCAGCAGCCCGGACAGGGTCGCTGGCTACACCTTC
TRBJ1-5 | TRBV10-3 | - | 15 | many | CAISESAHGNQPQHF | TGTGCCATCAGTGAAAGTGCCCATGGCAATCAGCCCCAGCATTTT
TRBJ2-7 | TRBV29-1 | - | 15 | - | CSVKTSGTPCYEQYF | TGCAGCGTAAAAACCTCCGGGACTCCGTGCTACGAGCAGTACTTC
TRBJ2-2 | TRBV20-1 | TRBD1 | 15 | - | CSASPGQGLTGELFF | TGCAGTGCTAGCCCGGGACAGGGATTAACCGGGGAGCTGTTTTTT
TRBJ2-3 | TRBV4-3 | - | 13 | - | CASSQDKGYTQYF | TGCGCCAGCAGCCAAGATAAGGGTTATACGCAGTATTTT
TRBJ1-5 | TRBV5-6 | - | 15 | few | CASSLAASGNQPQHF | TGTGCCAGCAGCTTGGCCGCGTCTGGAAATCAGCCCCAGCATTTT
TRBJ1-4 | TRBV20-1 | - | 11 | many | CSARGIEKLFF | TGCAGTGCTAGAGGGATTGAAAAACTGTTTTTT
TRBJ2-7 | TRBV5-1 | - | 13 | large | CASSYDRSYEQYF | TGCGCCAGCAGCTATGACAGGTCTTACGAGCAGTACTTC
TRBJ2-2 | TRBV6-5 | TRBD2 | 14 | - | CASRTSGLAGELFF | TGTGCCAGCCGGACTAGCGGGTTGGCCGGGGAGCTGTTTTTT
TRBJ2-7 | TRBV5-1 | - | 16 | few | CASSVIGGLVSEEQYF | TGCGCCAGCAGCGTCATTGGGGGTCTCGTTTCGGAGGAGCAGTACTTC
TRBJ2-5 | TRBV7-3 | - | 9 | many | CDPQETQYF | TGTGACCCCCAGGAGACCCAGTACTTC
TRBJ1-4 | TRBV2 | TRBD1 | 14 | - | CASAPTGLHEKLFF | TGTGCCAGCGCCCCGACAGGGCTCCATGAAAAACTGTTTTTT
TRBJ1-1 | TRBV6-1 | - | 13 | - | CASSGPGSTEAFF | TGTGCCAGCAGTGGCCCCGGGAGCACTGAAGCTTTCTTT
TRBJ2-1 | TRBV12-5 | - | 17 | many | CASGLPIPGTLLFKQFF | TGTGCTAGTGGTTTGCCAATCCCCGGGACCCTCCTCTTTAAGCAGTTCTTC
TRBJ2-3 | TRBV6-1 | TRBD1 | 15 | few | CASSVERGLTDTQYF | TGTGCCAGCAGTGTAGAGAGGGGGCTGACAGATACGCAGTATTTT
TRBJ2-3 | TRBV11-2 | TRBD1 | 17 | few | CASSSHLDRGGTDTQYF | TGTGCCAGCAGTTCCCATCTTGACAGGGGGGGCACAGATACGCAGTATTTT
TRBJ1-2 | TRBV4-2 | - | 12 | many | CASSQEGYGYTF | TGTGCCAGCAGCCAAGAGGGGTATGGCTACACCTTC
TRBJ2-4 | TRBV25-1 | - | 11 | many | CASRSKNIQYF | TGTGCCAGCAGAAGCAAAAACATTCAGTACTTC
TRBJ2-1 | TRBV15 | - | 16 | - | CATSRGRVEGVDEQFF | TGTGCCACCAGCAGAGGGAGGGTCGAGGGGGTAGATGAGCAGTTCTTC
TRBJ2-2 | TRBV6-2/TRBV6-3 | - | 14 | - | CASSTGTATGELFF | TGTGCCAGCAGTACCGGGACCGCCACCGGGGAGCTGTTTTTT
TRBJ2-2 | TRBV6-2/TRBV6-3 | - | 12 | many | CASREGTGELFF | TGTGCCAGCAGGGAAGGGACCGGGGAGCTGTTTTTT
TRBJ2-7 | TRBV3-1 | - | 12 | many | CASSQDRSEQYF | TGTGCCAGCAGCCAAGATCGGAGCGAGCAGTACTTC
TRBJ2-3 | TRBV10-3 | TRBD2 | 13 | - | CAISGRETDTQYF | TGTGCCATCAGTGGGCGGGAGACAGATACGCAGTATTTT
TRBJ2-7 | TRBV29-1 | TRBD1 | 14 | many | CSVGRRQGANEQYF | TGCAGCGTTGGCAGGAGGCAGGGGGCAAACGAGCAGTACTTC
TRBJ2-3 | TRBV7-8 | TRBD2 | 15 | - | CASSLSGGPPDTQYF | TGTGCCAGCAGCTTAAGCGGGGGGCCTCCAGATACGCAGTATTTT
TRBJ1-1 | TRBV6-5 | - | 15 | - | CASSGAGVENTEAFF | TGTGCCAGCAGCGGGGCGGGGGTTGAGAACACTGAAGCTTTCTTT
TRBJ2-7 | TRBV3-1 | TRBD1 | 16 | few | CASSQVPGQGAYEQYF | TGTGCCAGCAGCCAAGTTCCGGGACAGGGAGCCTACGAGCAGTACTTC
TRBJ2-3 | TRBV7-7 | - | 15 | few | CASSLGGYGTDTQYF | TGTGCCAGCAGCTTAGGGGGTTACGGAACAGATACGCAGTATTTT
TRBJ2-3 | TRBV7-9 | - | 14 | few | CASSLAEGTDTQYF | TGTGCCAGCAGCTTAGCTGAGGGGACAGATACGCAGTATTTT
TRBJ1-5 | TRBV7-7 | - | 13 | few | CASSSGPNQPQHF | TGTGCCAGCAGCTCCGGCCCCAATCAGCCCCAGCATTTT
TRBJ2-1 | TRBV6-4 | - | 14 | few | CASSEMAGYNEQFF | TGTGCCAGCAGTGAGATGGCCGGGTACAATGAGCAGTTCTTC
TRBJ1-2 | TRBV11-2 | TRBD1 | 15 | few | CASSLHSRTGQGYTF | TGTGCCAGCAGCCTCCACTCCCGGACAGGGCAAGGCTACACCTTC
TRBJ2-5 | TRBV6-2/TRBV6-3 | - | 11 | - | CASSYGETQYF | TGTGCCAGCAGTTACGGAGAGACCCAGTACTTC
TRBJ2-7 | TRBV4-3 | TRBD2 | 16 | many | CASSQGVGGYPYEQYF | TGCGCCAGCAGCCAGGGGGTCGGGGGGTATCCCTACGAGCAGTACTTC
TRBJ1-4 | TRBV6-4 | - | 15 | many | CASSMRAGSNEKLFF | TGTGCCAGCAGTATGAGGGCCGGTTCTAATGAAAAACTGTTTTTT
TRBJ2-7 | TRBV6-2/TRBV6-3 | TRBD1 | 14 | few | CASRMGTGSAEQYF | TGTGCCAGCAGGATGGGGACAGGGTCGGCCGAGCAGTACTTC
TRBJ2-1 | TRBV6-1 | TRBD1 | 13 | few | CASEDRADNEQFF | TGTGCCAGCGAGGACAGGGCGGACAATGAGCAGTTCTTC
TRBJ1-5 | TRBV4-2 | TRBD1 | 15 | - | CASSQRGQGDQPQHF | TGTGCCAGCAGCCAACGGGGACAGGGCGATCAGCCCCAGCATTTT